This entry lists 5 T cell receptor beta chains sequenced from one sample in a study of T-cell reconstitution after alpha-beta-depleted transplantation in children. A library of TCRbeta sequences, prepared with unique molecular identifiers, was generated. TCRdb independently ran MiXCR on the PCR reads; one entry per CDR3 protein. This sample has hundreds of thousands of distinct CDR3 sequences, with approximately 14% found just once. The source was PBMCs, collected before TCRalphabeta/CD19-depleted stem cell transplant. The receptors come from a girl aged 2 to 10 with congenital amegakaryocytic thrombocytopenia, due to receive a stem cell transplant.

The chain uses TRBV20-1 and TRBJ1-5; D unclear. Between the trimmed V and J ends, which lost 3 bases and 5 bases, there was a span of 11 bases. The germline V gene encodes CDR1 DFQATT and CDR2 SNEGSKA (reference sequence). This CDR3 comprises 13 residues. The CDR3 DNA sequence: TGCAGTGCTAGTTTAGGTTTGGATCAGCCCCAGCATTTT. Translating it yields CSASLGLDQPQHF.

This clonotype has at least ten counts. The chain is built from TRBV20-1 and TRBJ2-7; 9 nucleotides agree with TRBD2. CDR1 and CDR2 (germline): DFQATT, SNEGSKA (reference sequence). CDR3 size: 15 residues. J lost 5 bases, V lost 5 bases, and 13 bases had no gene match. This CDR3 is CSADLGTSSFDEQYF. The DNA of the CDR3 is TGCAGTGCTGACCTAGGGACTAGCTCGTTCGACGAGCAGTACTTC.

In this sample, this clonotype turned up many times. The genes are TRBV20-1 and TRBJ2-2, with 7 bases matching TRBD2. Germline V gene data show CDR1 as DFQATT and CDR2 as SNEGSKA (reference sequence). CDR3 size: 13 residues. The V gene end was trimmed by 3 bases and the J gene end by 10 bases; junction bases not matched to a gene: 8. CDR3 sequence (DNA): TGCAGTGCTAGTTCGGGAGGTTTGAAGGAGCTGTTTTTT. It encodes CSASSGGLKELFF.

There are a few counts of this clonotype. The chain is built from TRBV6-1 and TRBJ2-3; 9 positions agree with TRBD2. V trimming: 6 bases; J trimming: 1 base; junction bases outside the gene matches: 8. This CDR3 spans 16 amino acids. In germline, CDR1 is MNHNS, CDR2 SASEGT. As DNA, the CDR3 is TGTGCCAGCAGGACCGTAGCGGGAGATGGCACAGATACGCAGTATTTT. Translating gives CASRTVAGDGTDTQYF.

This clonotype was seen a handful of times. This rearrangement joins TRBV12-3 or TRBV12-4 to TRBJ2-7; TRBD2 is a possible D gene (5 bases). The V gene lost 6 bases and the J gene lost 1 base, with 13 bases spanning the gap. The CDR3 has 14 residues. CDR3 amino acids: CASSSDWLSYEQYF. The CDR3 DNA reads TGTGCCAGCAGCTCGGACTGGCTGTCCTACGAGCAGTACTTC.